This T cell receptor (beta chain) was sequenced for a study of response to subunit inactivated influenza vaccine. Overall study results and limits: A suggestion made by the authors is that each seasonal influenza vaccination recruits few new T cells.

TCRdb reprocessed the RT-PCR reads via MiXCR and lists one record per CDR3 protein. The profile shows about 780,000 distinct CDR3 sequences, roughly 18% of them singletons. On this clonotype itself: The antigen is not known.

This TCR derives from a man in his forties or fifties who received an inactivated influenza vaccine. Material: PBMCs from blood, obtained around 5 days after vaccination.

CDR3 in amino acids: CASRLDSFNEKLFF. The DNA of the CDR3 is TGTGCCAGCAGATTGGACAGTTTTAATGAAAAACTGTTTTTT. This sequence joins TRBV6-1 and TRBJ1-4; tentative D call: TRBD1 (6 bases). The CDR3 covers 14 residues. Germline V gives CDR1 MNHNS, CDR2 SASEGT. Trimming stripped 6 bases from V and 4 bases from J, with 12 bases between.